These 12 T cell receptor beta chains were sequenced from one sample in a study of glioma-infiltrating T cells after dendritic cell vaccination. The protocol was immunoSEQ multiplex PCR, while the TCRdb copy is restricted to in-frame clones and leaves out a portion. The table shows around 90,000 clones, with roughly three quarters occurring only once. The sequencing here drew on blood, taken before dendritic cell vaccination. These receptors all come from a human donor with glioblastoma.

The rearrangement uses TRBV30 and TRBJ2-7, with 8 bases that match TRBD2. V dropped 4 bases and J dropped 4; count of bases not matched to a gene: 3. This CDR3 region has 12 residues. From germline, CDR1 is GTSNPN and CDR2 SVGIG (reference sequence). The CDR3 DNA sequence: TGTGCCTGGACGGCGGGGGGATACGAGCAGTACTTC. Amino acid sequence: CAWTAGGYEQYF.

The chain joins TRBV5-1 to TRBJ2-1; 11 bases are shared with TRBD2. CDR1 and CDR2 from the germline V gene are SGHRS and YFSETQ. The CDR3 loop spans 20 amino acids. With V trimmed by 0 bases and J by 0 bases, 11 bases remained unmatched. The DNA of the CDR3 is TGCGCCAGCAGCTTGGAGCCTAGCGGGGGGTTCCAGAGCTCCTACAATGAGCAGTTCTTC. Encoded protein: CASSLEPSGGFQSSYNEQFF.

CDR3 amino acids: CASTDSGGADTQYF. DNA for the CDR3: TGTGCCAGCACCGACAGCGGGGGGGCGGATACGCAGTATTTT. The chain combines TRBV6-6 with TRBJ2-3; TRBD2 agrees at 10 bases. V gave up 7 bases and J gave up 6 bases; unmatched junction bases: 7. Germline CDR1 reads MNHNY; CDR2 reads SVGAGI (reference sequence). The CDR3 is 14 amino acids.

Here the CDR3 reads CASSRGLAGDTQYF. The CDR3, as DNA: TGTGCCAGCAGCCGTGGACTAGCGGGAGATACGCAGTATTTT. This chain links TRBV7-2 with TRBJ2-3; 11 bases map to TRBD2. With 5 bases clipped from V and 5 bases from J, the junction kept 3 bases outside the gene matches. The CDR3 is made up of 14 amino acids. CDR1 is SGHTA, CDR2 FQGNSA, per germline. Filled out from reference TRBV7-2 and TRBJ2-3, the complete variable domain reads GAGVSQSPSNKVTEKGKDVELRCDPISGHTALYWYRQSLGQGLEFLIYFQGNSAPDKSGLPSDRFSAERTGGSVSTLTIQRTQQEDSAVYLCASSRGLAGDTQYFGPGTRLTVL.

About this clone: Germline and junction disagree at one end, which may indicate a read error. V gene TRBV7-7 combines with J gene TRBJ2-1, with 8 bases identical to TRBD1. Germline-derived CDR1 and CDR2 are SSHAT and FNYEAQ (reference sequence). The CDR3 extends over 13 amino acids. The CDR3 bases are TGTGCTAGCAGCTCACAAAATGGACAGGGGCAGTTCTTC. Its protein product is CASSSQNGQGQFF.

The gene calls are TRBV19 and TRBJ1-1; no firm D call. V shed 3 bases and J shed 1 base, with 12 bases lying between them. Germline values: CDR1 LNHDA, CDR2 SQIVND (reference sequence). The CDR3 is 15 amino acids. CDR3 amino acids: CASSMARAPNTEAFF. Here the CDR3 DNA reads TGTGCCAGTAGTATGGCGCGGGCCCCGAACACTGAAGCTTTCTTT.

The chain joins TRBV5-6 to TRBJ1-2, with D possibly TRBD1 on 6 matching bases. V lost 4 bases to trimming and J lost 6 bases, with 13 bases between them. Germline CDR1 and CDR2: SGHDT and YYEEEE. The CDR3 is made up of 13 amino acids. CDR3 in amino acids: CASSRNRVDGYTF. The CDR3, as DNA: TGTGCCAGCAGCCGAAACAGGGTCGATGGCTACACCTTC.

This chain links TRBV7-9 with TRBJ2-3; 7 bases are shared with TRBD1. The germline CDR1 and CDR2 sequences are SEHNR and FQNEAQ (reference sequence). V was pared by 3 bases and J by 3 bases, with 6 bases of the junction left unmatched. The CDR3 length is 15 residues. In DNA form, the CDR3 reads TGTGCCAGCAGCTTTCGACAGGGTACGACAGATACGCAGTATTTT. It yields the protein CASSFRQGTTDTQYF.

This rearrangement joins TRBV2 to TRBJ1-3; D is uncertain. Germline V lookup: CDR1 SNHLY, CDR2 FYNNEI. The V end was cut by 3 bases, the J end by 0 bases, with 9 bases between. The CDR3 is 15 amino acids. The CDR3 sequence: CASSEGQLSGNTIYF. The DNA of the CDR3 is TGTGCCAGCAGTGAGGGCCAACTCTCTGGAAACACCATATATTTT. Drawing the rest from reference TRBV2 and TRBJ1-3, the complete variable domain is EPEVTQTPSHQVTQMGQEVILRCVPISNHLYFYWYRQILGQKVEFLVSFYNNEISEKSEIFDDQFSVERPDGSNFTLKIRSTKLEDSAMYFCASSEGQLSGNTIYFGEGSWLTVV.

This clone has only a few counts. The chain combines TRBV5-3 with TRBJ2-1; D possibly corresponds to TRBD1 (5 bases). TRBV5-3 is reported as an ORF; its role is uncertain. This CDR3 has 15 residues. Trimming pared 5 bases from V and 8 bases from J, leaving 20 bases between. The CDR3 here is CARSLSGQELDEQFF. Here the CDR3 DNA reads TGTGCCAGAAGTCTCTCAGGACAAGAGCTCGATGAGCAGTTCTTC.

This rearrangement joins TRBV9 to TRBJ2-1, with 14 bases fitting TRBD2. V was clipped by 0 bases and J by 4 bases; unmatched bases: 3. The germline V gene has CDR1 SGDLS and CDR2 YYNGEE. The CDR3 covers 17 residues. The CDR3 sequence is CASSVGLAGGGYNEQFF. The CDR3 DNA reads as TGTGCCAGCAGCGTAGGACTAGCGGGAGGGGGATACAATGAGCAGTTCTTC.

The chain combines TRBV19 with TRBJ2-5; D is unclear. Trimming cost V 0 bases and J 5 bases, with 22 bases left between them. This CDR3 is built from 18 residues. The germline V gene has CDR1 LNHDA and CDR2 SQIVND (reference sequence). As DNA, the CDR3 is TGTGCCAGTAGTATAGATTTCTTGTCAGCCAGGTATCCGGAGACCCAGTACTTC. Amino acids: CASSIDFLSARYPETQYF.